This T cell receptor beta chain was obtained from a study of T cells after somatic rescue of genetic block. Assay used: immunoSEQ multiplex PCR; TCRdb lists only in-frame clones, some missing. This sample carries around 52,000 clones, roughly 96% of them seen once, and the ten largest clones take more than 0.075%. The CDR3 has 15 residues. Looked up from germline, CDR1 is SGHRS and CDR2 is YFSETQ. V trimming: 1 base; J trimming: 1 base; junction bases outside the gene matches: 3. This chain links TRBV5-1 with TRBJ2-5; TRBD2 matches at 8 bases. The specimen was peripheral blood mononuclear cells (PBMCs). This sequence was found in a child younger than two. This CDR3 is CASSLREGLQETQYF. Written as DNA, the CDR3 is TGCGCCAGCAGCTTGCGGGAGGGCCTCCAAGAGACCCAGTACTTC. Based on the CDR3 plus reference TRBV5-1 and TRBJ2-5, the full variable domain is KAGVTQTPRYLIKTRGQQVTLSCSPISGHRSVSWYQQTPGQGLQFLFEYFSETQRNKGNFPGRFSGRQFSNSRSEMNVSTLELGDSALYLCASSLREGLQETQYFGPGTRLLVL.